These T cell receptor beta chains were read from a single sample in a study of identical twins. TCRdb reprocessed the 5' RACE reads via MiXCR and lists one record per CDR3 protein. The data contain 600,000 to 850,000 distinct CDR3 sequences, about 18% of them singletons. These same data were also listed under a study on T cells expressing NK-cell markers.

Sequencing used PBMCs. The receptor set was obtained from a woman younger than 35 in good health. CDR3s include the opening cysteine and the closing phenylalanine or tryptophan. The D gene is left open where the match is weak. A clone size is listed for some rows: how often the clone was seen (once, few, many), or a class if it is expanded.

J gene: TRBJ2-1; D gene: TRBD2; clone size: .; V gene: TRBV7-6; CDR3 protein: CASSFGGRASYNEQFF; CDR3 DNA: TGTGCCAGCAGCTTCGGTGGGAGGGCATCATACAATGAGCAGTTCTTC
J gene: TRBJ1-2; D gene: .; clone size: few; V gene: TRBV6-1; CDR3 protein: CASSEGPVGYGYTF; CDR3 DNA: TGTGCCAGCAGTGAAGGACCGGTGGGCTATGGCTACACCTTC
J gene: TRBJ2-1; D gene: .; clone size: .; V gene: TRBV7-2; CDR3 protein: CASSYYGSSDEQFF; CDR3 DNA: TGTGCCAGCAGCTATTACGGGAGTAGCGATGAGCAGTTCTTC
J gene: TRBJ2-2; D gene: .; clone size: many; V gene: TRBV4-2; CDR3 protein: CASSQVSPGELFF; CDR3 DNA: TGTGCCAGCAGCCAAGTCTCGCCCGGGGAGCTGTTTTTT
J gene: TRBJ1-5; D gene: TRBD1; clone size: few; V gene: TRBV10-3; CDR3 protein: CAINGQGASQPQHF; CDR3 DNA: TGTGCCATCAATGGACAGGGGGCAAGTCAGCCCCAGCATTTT
J gene: TRBJ2-1; D gene: .; clone size: .; V gene: TRBV6-1; CDR3 protein: CASSQNRDNEQFF; CDR3 DNA: TGTGCCAGCAGCCAGAACAGGGACAATGAGCAGTTCTTC
J gene: TRBJ1-5; D gene: .; clone size: .; V gene: TRBV12-3/TRBV12-4; CDR3 protein: CASRTAARNQPQHF; CDR3 DNA: TGTGCCAGCAGAACAGCGGCCCGTAATCAGCCCCAGCATTTT
J gene: TRBJ1-4; D gene: .; clone size: .; V gene: TRBV29-1; CDR3 protein: CSARTGNDEKLFF; CDR3 DNA: TGCAGCGCAAGAACGGGGAATGATGAAAAACTGTTTTTT
J gene: TRBJ2-2; D gene: TRBD2; clone size: .; V gene: TRBV10-3; CDR3 protein: CAIPRAGGNTGELFF; CDR3 DNA: TGTGCCATCCCCCGGGCGGGAGGGAACACCGGGGAGCTGTTTTTT
J gene: TRBJ2-2; D gene: TRBD1; clone size: few; V gene: TRBV12-3/TRBV12-4; CDR3 protein: CASSQWTGNTGELFF; CDR3 DNA: TGTGCCAGCAGTCAGTGGACAGGAAACACCGGGGAGCTGTTTTTT
J gene: TRBJ2-1; D gene: TRBD1; clone size: .; V gene: TRBV5-1; CDR3 protein: CASTSVGQGPGEQFF; CDR3 DNA: TGCGCCAGCACCTCTGTGGGACAGGGCCCCGGCGAGCAGTTCTTC